A selection of T cell receptor beta chains follows, all from one sample in a study of OX40 agonist ivuxolimab in advanced cancers. Generated by immunoSEQ multiplex PCR, the TCRdb table keeps only in-frame clones and is missing some. The sample lists about 35,000 clones; 70% to 85% were seen once. Sequencing used CD4+ or CD8+ T cells sorted from blood, obtained in a trial of the OX40 agonist ivuxolimab. The receptors were gathered from an adult with an advanced solid tumor such as melanoma, head and neck, liver or kidney cancer. The CDR3 runs from the conserved cysteine through the conserved F or W. Fields, in order: V gene, J gene, CDR3 protein.

TRBV18	TRBJ2-2	CASSPYTGELFF
TRBV29-1	TRBJ2-1	CSVEDAIRDEQFF
TRBV28	TRBJ1-5	CASRRDTLNQPQHF
TRBV29-1	TRBJ2-7	CSVLAIYEQYF
TRBV7-8	TRBJ2-3	CASSLNAIRTDTQYF
TRBV2	TRBJ2-1	CASSEISPHNEQFF
TRBV2	TRBJ2-5	CASAPLRGTEETQYF
TRBV19	TRBJ2-1	CASSIGGTSSYNEQFF
TRBV5-1	TRBJ2-1	CASSLGVAGDNEQFF
TRBV7-6	TRBJ2-1	CASSFGQGTNEQFF
TRBV6-1	TRBJ2-3	CASNLGGSDTQYF